This TCR beta chain was identified in a study of technical replicates of blood from a handful of donors. With V trimmed by 3 bases and J by 7 bases, 6 bases remained unmatched. This CDR3 contains 14 residues. Germline V gene sequence: CDR1 SGDLS, CDR2 YYNGEE. Sequencing was performed with immunoSEQ multiplex PCR; in TCRdb, only in-frame clones are kept and a portion is missing. The top ten clones hold 3% of a sample with 45,000 to 60,000 clones, 85% to 95% of them seen once. The chain carries TRBV9 and TRBJ1-3; 8 nucleotides agree with TRBD1. Sequenced material: PBMCs. The TCR originated in a human donor in good health. Some clones in this sample may be carry-over from other donors' samples. The chain's CDR3 is CASSEGTGWNTIYF. The CDR3 bases are TGTGCCAGCAGCGAGGGGACAGGTTGGAACACCATATATTTT.